One T cell receptor beta chain is described in this entry. The data are from a study of blood T cell repertoires in COVID-19. Study in general: Sources were T cells, B-cell-depleted T cells, or PBMCs; the material itself was cDNA or gDNA.

Original processing methods: Cell counts per sample came from amplifying reference gene primers. Profiled with immunoSEQ multiplex PCR; TCRdb holds only in-frame clones, not every one. The DNA gave D and trimming, while V, J and clone size come from that table. The repertoire holds 310,000 or so clones, with about 87% as singletons. The specimen sequenced was PBMCs or T cells enriched from blood (not recorded which). This TCR was recovered from a woman aged 18-35 years who had recovered from COVID-19.

In DNA, the CDR3 is TGTGCCAGCAGACCGAAATATGGGCGGGGGGAGACAGATACGCAGTATTTT. Amino acids: CASRPKYGRGETDTQYF. The chain links TRBV7-8 to TRBJ2-3; 8 nucleotides align to TRBD2. The germline CDR1 and CDR2 sequences are SGHVS and FQNEAQ. This CDR3 contains 17 residues. The V gene end was trimmed by 6 bases and the J gene end by 3 bases; junction bases not matched to a gene: 14.